Each of the 11 T cell receptor beta chains below was sequenced from the same sample in a study of shared clonotypes between healthy human individuals (TCRdb year 2020). Library generation was performed with the immunoSEQ multiplex PCR assay. TCRdb's version of the immuneACCESS table is confined to in-frame rearrangements and falls short of the full clone set. An unresolved V gene accounts for under half of the shortfall where checked; the remainder is of unknown origin. For this sample the table gives around 510,000 clones, of which approximately 95% were detected only once. The ten largest make up under 0.065% of the sample. The specimen sequenced was naive CD4+ T cells sorted from blood. This sample's cell subset or site label indicates: CD45RA+ positively selected. These receptors originate from a woman aged 30 to 39 in good health.

The rearrangement joins TRBV20-1 to TRBJ2-7; the D is unclear. The CDR3 is made up of 11 amino acids. V was shortened by 5 bases and J by 4 bases, with 9 bases between the two germline ends. CDR1 and CDR2 from the germline V gene are DFQATT and SNEGSKA (reference sequence). CDR3 residues: CSALGRYEQYF. DNA for the CDR3: TGCAGTGCTCTAGGACGTTACGAGCAGTACTTC.

The chain couples TRBV27 to TRBJ2-2, with no clear D. The V gene's germline CDR1 is MNHEY and CDR2 SMNVEV (reference sequence). Deletions cut 6 bases from V and 0 bases from J, with 17 bases between. The length of the CDR3 is 17 residues. CDR3 sequence: CASSPSWVNTNTGELFF. The CDR3 DNA reads TGTGCCAGCAGCCCCTCGTGGGTGAACACGAACACCGGGGAGCTGTTTTTT.

The genes are TRBV23-1 and TRBJ1-2, with D maybe TRBD1 (6 bases). TRBV23-1 is flagged as an ORF with uncertain function. The CDR3 consists of 14 residues. V was trimmed by 3 bases and J by 4 bases, leaving 12 bases between them. CDR3 residues: CASSHSGTPYGYTF. For the CDR3, the DNA is TGCGCCAGCAGTCACTCCGGGACACCCTATGGCTACACCTTC.

For this clone: Other nucleotide sequences in the sample specify the same CDR3. The rearrangement links TRBV5-1 to TRBJ1-1; the D is unclear. V gave up 7 bases and J gave up 3 bases, with 7 bases separating them. The CDR3 totals 11 residues. Germline V gene lookup returns CDR1 SGHRS and CDR2 YFSETQ. The CDR3 reads CASSSDTEAFF. The CDR3 region has the DNA TGCGCCAGCTCAAGCGACACTGAAGCTTTCTTT.

V and J are TRBV5-1 and TRBJ2-7; TRBD2 matches 9 bases. V lost 2 bases, J lost 3 bases, and 12 bases stayed unmatched. This CDR3 has 17 residues. Germline CDR1 is SGHRS and CDR2 is YFSETQ. CDR3 coding DNA: TGCGCCAGCAGCTTAGATTCCGCGGGAGGGGGCGTCTACGAGCAGTACTTC. Protein: CASSLDSAGGGVYEQYF.

This clone was counted a single time. CDR3 nucleotide sequence: TGTGCCAGCAGCTTGTTCGGCGGGAGTAATGAGCAGTTCTTC. It is translated as CASSLFGGSNEQFF. This chain uses TRBV5-4 with TRBJ2-1; 7 bases fit TRBD2. Germline CDR1 SGHNT, CDR2 YYREEE (reference sequence). Trimming at V came to 1 base and at J to 7 bases, leaving 5 bases not matched to a gene. The CDR3 length is 14 residues.

The V call is TRBV6-5, the J call TRBJ1-2, with no clear D. V was clipped by 4 bases and J by 2 bases, with 14 bases between them. Germline CDR1 reads MNHEY; CDR2 reads SVGAGI. The CDR3 is 15 residues long. The CDR3 spells CASSWGEGTNYGYTF. The DNA of the CDR3 is TGTGCCAGCAGTTGGGGAGAGGGCACGAACTATGGCTACACCTTC.

J is TRBJ2-6 and V is TRBV30; D remains unclear. Germline V gene sequence: CDR1 GTSNPN, CDR2 SVGIG (reference sequence). The CDR3 loop spans 16 amino acids. Trimming took 0 bases from V and 2 from J, leaving 11 bases between them. This CDR3 is CAWSVAPRTGANVLTF. For the CDR3, the DNA is TGTGCCTGGAGTGTAGCCCCCCGGACTGGGGCCAACGTCCTGACTTTC.

The chain is built from TRBV29-1 and TRBJ2-7; no clear D gene. The CDR3 covers 13 residues. Germline V gene data show CDR1 as SQVTM and CDR2 as ANQGSEA. V dropped 1 base and J dropped 4 bases, with 11 bases sitting between them. CDR3 nucleotides: TGCAGCGTTGAAGGGGGAAATGGATACGAGCAGTACTTC. Translating it yields CSVEGGNGYEQYF.

In the case of this clone: The sample contains more than one DNA sequence encoding this CDR3. The chain combines TRBV2 with TRBJ2-7; D gene uncertain. Trimming stripped 6 bases from V and 3 bases from J, with 9 bases between. Germline CDR1 SNHLY, CDR2 FYNNEI. This CDR3 spans 12 amino acids. CDR3 loop: CASSGGSYEQYF. The CDR3 DNA is TGTGCCAGCAGCGGTGGCAGCTACGAGCAGTACTTC.

CDR3 sequence reads: CASSFDRGVYEQYF. CDR3 bases: TGTGCCAGCAGCTTCGACAGGGGAGTCTACGAGCAGTACTTC. The rearrangement uses TRBV11-2 and TRBJ2-7; TRBD1 agrees at 8 bases. The V gene's germline CDR1 is SGHAT and CDR2 FQNNGV. The CDR3 runs to 14 residues. V was pared by 3 bases and J by 3 bases, with 4 bases of the junction left unmatched.